This TCR beta chain was captured in a study of blood T cell repertoires in COVID-19. Study in general: COVID-19 samples collected from the United States, Italy and Spain covered acute and convalescent phases. Sample material is recorded as cDNA or gDNA derived from T cells, B-cell-depleted T cells, or PBMCs.

Per the authors' pipeline: Using reference gene primer amplification, nucleated cell counts were estimated. Clones were sequenced by immunoSEQ multiplex PCR, and TCRdb holds only the in-frame ones, with some missing. That table furnishes V, J and clone size, whereas the DNA furnished D and trimming. The sample holds some 22,000 clones, around 80% seen once. This CDR3 is built from 16 residues. Germline CDR1 reads LGHDT; CDR2 reads YNNKEL (reference sequence). J lost 7 bases, V lost 1 base, and 5 bases had no gene match. The chain uses TRBV3-1 (or the pseudogene TRBV3-2) and TRBJ2-1, with 12 nucleotides matching TRBD2. The origin of this receptor is a man at least 80 years old with active or convalescent COVID-19. Sequences were obtained from peripheral blood. The CDR3 sequence is CASSQATSGGTNEQFF. As DNA, the CDR3 is TGTGCCAGCAGCCAAGCCACTAGCGGGGGGACGAATGAGCAGTTCTTC.